This T cell receptor beta chain derives from a study of shared clonotypes between healthy human individuals (dated by TCRdb to 2018 to 2021). About the full investigation: Two women and a few men aged 18 to 49 years were included in the cohort. For each donor, three plates each were used for CD4 naive and CD4 memory, two plates were used for CD8 naive, and one plate was used for CD8 memory. To estimate repertoire size and how much clonotype sharing occurs between individuals, the study deeply sequenced the blood TCR repertoires of five healthy adults. Libraries were prepared and TCR repertoires were sequenced by different laboratories using diverse techniques, in order to increase sequencing depth and limit assay-specific biases. Between about 0.85 and 8.9 billion PBMCs per donor were obtained by leukapheresis.

The CDR3 runs 18 amino acids, cysteine and phenylalanine included. Only the CDR3 DNA stays, 54 bases, in frame from base 1. The V end loses 5 bases and the J end loses 5 bases, and a stretch of 28 bases separates them. CDR1 and CDR2, per the germline V gene (reference sequence), are SEHNR and FQNEAQ. General study outcomes and caveats: Incomplete sequencing was indicated by rarefaction of sorted-subset datasets, despite the large sequencing depth. Pairwise subsampling indicated that sequencing depth was expected to affect the degree of clonotype sharing among donors. Across a few donors, approximately 5% of naive CD4, approximately 3.6% of naive CD8, around 2.5% of memory CD4, and about 0.44% of memory CD8 clonotypes were shared. Estimated clonotype richness was generally larger for naive than for memory subsets. The small number of donors limited the genetic and exposure-history diversity represented. Compared with non-shared clonotypes, the clonotypes found in all four sorted-subset donors had higher generation probabilities. Sampling was restricted to blood, and TCR repertoires in tissues likely differ from the TCR repertoires found in blood.

Donors were healthy HIV-negative adults with no recently reported acute infections or vaccinations. All donors were Caucasian adults living in Nashville, Tennessee, USA. CD4+ T cells were enriched through magnetic negative selection, after which naive cells were positively selected on CD45RA and the remaining negative fraction served as the memory subset. Blood was obtained by leukapheresis, after which PBMCs were separated by Ficoll-Histopaque density gradient centrifugation and cryopreserved in liquid nitrogen vapor phase. Analytical flow cytometry was used to check the purity and quantity of every magnetically sorted T cell population. Each sorted fraction had its genomic DNA isolated and then quantified by UV absorbance on a Nanodrop 2000c. Using the deep immunoSEQ assay, TCR CDR3 regions were amplified from genomic DNA by multiplex PCR. For each cell subset, the extracted genomic DNA was distributed evenly across all wells of several immunoSEQ 96-well plates, and each plate served as one replicate. For sorted subsets, each replicate PCR was loaded with about 200 ng genomic DNA, equivalent to about 30,000 T cell genomes. The purified libraries were quantified using a Qubit 3.0 fluorometer, sized with a Bioanalyzer 2100, and then quantified again using the KAPA Library Quantification kit. Every immunoSEQ 96-well plate was sequenced on a dedicated single-read 150-cycle Illumina NextSeq 550 flow cell. Per the source publication's procedure: The immunoSEQ output contained only junctional sequences without quality scores, so filtering could not match that applied to full-length reads. Sequences were annotated with PyIR, a Python wrapper for IgBLAST v1.9, using IMGT germline references to assign V/J genes and CDR3. Reads with weak V/J assignments (E-value above 1e-6), missing CDR3, stop codons, out-of-frame junctions, or ambiguous translated residues were removed. V3J clonotypes were defined by identical inferred V gene, J gene, and CDR3 amino acid sequence. To compute the percentage overlap between repertoires, the number of shared unique clonotypes was divided by the size of the smaller repertoire. Repertoire richness was assessed with RTK rarefaction, the Chao1 estimator, and Recon v2.1 estimates of unobserved clonotypes. Generation probabilities were computed with OLGA for all TCRbeta clonotypes obtained by the gDNA method from several donors. In TCRdb, the immuneACCESS table is reduced to in-frame sequences with V and J assigned. These tables do not hold every clone; where another copy was compared, an unresolved V gene accounts for under half, and the others remain unexplained. V and J calls and clone size come straight from that table; D and trimming were deduced from the DNA. In all, the sample holds some 1 million clones, and roughly 80% of those were seen once. The leading ten clones occupy 1.2% to 1.5% of the sample.

Turning to this clone: The antigen it recognizes is unknown. Per-base qualities were not stored, and no clone one base away is much larger.

Input material: memory CD4+ T cells sorted from blood. In light of the paper, this sample's cell subset or site label describes: CD45RA-negative fraction. The clonotype was recovered from a man in his late teens or twenties in good health. Recombination joined TRBV7-9 with TRBJ2-7, with a weak D call of TRBD1 (6 bases match). The CDR3 in this case is CASSPAQWWQGNSDEQYF. The bases read TGTGCCAGCAGCCCAGCTCAGTGGTGGCAGGGGAATAGCGACGAGCAGTACTTC. The CDR3 plus the reference TRBV7-9 and TRBJ2-7 genes for the other parts give the full variable domain: DTGVSQNPRHKITKRGQNVTFRCDPISEHNRLYWYRQTLGQGPEFLTYFQNEAQLEKSRLLSDRFSAERPKGSFSTLEIQRTEQGDSAMYLCASSPAQWWQGNSDEQYFGPGTRLTVT.